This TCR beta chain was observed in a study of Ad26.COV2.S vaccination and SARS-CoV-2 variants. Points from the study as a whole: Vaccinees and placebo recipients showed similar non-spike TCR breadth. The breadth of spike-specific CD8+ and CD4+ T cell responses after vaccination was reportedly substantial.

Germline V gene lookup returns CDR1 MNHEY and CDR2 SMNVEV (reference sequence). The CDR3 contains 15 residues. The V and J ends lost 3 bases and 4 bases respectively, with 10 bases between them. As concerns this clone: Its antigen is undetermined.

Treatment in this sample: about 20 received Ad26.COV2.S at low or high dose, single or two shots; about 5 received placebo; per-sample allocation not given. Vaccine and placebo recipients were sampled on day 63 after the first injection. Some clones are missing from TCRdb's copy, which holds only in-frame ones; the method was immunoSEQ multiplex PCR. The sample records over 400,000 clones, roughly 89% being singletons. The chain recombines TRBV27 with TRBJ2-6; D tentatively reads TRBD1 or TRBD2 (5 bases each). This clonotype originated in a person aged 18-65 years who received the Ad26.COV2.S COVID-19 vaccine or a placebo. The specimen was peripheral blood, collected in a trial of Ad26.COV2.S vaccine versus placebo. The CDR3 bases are TGTGCCAGCAGTTTTTGGGGGATCGGGGCCAACGTCCTGACTTTC. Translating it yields CASSFWGIGANVLTF.